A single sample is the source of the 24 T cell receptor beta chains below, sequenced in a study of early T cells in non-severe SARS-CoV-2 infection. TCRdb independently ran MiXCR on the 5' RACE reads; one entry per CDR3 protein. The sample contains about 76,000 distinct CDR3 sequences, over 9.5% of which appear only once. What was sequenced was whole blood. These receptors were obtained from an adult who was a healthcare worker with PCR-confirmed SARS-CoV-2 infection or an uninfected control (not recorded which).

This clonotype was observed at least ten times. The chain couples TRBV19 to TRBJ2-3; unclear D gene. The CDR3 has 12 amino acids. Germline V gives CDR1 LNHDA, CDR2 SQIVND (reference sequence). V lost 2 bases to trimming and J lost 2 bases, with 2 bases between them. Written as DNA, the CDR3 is TGTGCCAGTAGTATAACCACAGATACGCAGTATTTT. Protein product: CASSITTDTQYF.

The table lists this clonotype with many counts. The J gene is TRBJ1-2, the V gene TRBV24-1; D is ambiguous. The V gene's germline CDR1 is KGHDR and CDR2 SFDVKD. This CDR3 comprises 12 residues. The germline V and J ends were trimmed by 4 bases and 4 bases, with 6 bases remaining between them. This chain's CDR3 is CATSDQRYGYTF. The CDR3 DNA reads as TGTGCCACCAGTGACCAGCGCTATGGCTACACCTTC.

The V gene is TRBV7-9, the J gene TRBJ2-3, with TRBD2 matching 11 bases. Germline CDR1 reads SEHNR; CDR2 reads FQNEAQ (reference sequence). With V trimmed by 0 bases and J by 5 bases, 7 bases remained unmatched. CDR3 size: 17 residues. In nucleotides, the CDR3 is TGTGCCAGCAGCTTAGCGTCTAGCGGGAGGACCGGAGATACGCAGTATTTT. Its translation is CASSLASSGRTGDTQYF.

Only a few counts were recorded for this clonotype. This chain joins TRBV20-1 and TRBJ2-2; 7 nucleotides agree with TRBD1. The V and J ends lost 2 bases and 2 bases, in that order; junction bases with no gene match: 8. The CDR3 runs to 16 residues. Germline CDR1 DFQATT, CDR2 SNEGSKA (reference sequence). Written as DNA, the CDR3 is TGCAGTGCTAGACAGGCAGGACAGGCAAACACCGGGGAGCTGTTTTTT. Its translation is CSARQAGQANTGELFF.

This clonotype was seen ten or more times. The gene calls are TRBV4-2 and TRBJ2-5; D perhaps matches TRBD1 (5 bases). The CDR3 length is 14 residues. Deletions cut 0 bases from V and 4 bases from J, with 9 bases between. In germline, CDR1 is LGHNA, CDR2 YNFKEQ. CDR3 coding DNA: TGTGCCAGCAGCCAAGATCAGGGTGGAGAGACCCAGTACTTC. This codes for CASSQDQGGETQYF.

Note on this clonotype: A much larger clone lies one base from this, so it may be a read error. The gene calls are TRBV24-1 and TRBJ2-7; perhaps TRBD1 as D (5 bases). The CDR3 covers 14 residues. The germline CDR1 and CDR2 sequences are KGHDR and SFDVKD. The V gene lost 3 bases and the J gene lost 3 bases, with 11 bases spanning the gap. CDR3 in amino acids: CATSDPRQSYEQYF. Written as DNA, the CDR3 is TGTGCCACCAGTGATCCCAGACAGAGCTACGAGCAGTACTTC.

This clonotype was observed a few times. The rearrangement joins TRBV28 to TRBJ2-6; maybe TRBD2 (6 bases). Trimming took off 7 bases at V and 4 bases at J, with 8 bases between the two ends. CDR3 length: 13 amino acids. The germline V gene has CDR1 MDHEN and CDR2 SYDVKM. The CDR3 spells CASTGVGANVLTF. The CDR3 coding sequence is TGTGCCAGCACGGGAGTCGGGGCCAACGTCCTGACTTTC.

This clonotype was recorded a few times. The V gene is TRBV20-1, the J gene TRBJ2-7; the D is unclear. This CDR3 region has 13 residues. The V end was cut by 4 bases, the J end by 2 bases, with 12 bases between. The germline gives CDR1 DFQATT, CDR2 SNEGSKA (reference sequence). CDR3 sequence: CSATTPGPYEQYF. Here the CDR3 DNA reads TGCAGTGCTACGACTCCGGGTCCCTACGAGCAGTACTTC.

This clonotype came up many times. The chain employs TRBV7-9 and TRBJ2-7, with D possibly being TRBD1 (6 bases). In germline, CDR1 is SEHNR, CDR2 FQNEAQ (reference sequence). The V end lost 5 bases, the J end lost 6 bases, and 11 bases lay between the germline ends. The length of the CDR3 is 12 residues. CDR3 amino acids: CASSPRGPEQYF. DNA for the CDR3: TGTGCCAGCAGCCCCAGGGGTCCCGAGCAGTACTTC. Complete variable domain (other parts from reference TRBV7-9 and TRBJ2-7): DTGVSQNPRHKITKRGQNVTFRCDPISEHNRLYWYRQTLGQGPEFLTYFQNEAQLEKSRLLSDRFSAERPKGSFSTLEIQRTEQGDSAMYLCASSPRGPEQYFGPGTRLTVT.

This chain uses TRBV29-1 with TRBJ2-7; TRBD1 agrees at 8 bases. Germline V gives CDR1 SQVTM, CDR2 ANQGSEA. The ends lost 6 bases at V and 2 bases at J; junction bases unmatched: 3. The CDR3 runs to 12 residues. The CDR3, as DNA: TGCAGCGTACGGACAGGGACCTACGAGCAGTACTTC. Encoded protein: CSVRTGTYEQYF.

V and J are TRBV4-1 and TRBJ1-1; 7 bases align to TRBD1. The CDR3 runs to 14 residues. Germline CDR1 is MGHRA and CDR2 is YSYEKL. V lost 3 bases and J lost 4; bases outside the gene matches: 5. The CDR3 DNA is TGCGCCAGCAGCCATCCAGGACAGGTCACTGAAGCTTTCTTT. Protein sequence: CASSHPGQVTEAFF.

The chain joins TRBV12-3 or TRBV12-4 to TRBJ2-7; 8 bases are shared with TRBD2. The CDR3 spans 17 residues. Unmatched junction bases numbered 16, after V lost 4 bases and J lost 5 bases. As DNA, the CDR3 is TGTGCCAGCAGTTCCCACCCGGGGACTAGTTTGCTGAACGAGCAGTACTTC. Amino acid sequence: CASSSHPGTSLLNEQYF.

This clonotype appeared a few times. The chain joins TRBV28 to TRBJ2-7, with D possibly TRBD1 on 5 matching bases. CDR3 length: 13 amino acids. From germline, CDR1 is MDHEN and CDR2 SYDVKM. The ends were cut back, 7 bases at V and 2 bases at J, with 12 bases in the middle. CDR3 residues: CASNEQEPYEQYF. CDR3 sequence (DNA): TGTGCCAGCAATGAACAGGAGCCCTACGAGCAGTACTTC.

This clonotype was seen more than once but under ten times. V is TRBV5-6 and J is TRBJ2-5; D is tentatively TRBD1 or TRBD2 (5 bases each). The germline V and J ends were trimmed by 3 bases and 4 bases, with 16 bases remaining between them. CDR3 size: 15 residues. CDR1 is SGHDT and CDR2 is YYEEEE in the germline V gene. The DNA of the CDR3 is TGTGCCAGCAGCTCCCTGAAGGGACGAGGAGAGACCCAGTACTTC. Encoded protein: CASSSLKGRGETQYF. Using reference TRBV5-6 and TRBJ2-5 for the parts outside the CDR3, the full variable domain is DAGVTQSPTHLIKTRGQQVTLRCSPKSGHDTVSWYQQALGQGPQFIFQYYEEEERQRGNFPDRFSGHQFPNYSSELNVNALLLGDSALYLCASSSLKGRGETQYFGPGTRLLVL.

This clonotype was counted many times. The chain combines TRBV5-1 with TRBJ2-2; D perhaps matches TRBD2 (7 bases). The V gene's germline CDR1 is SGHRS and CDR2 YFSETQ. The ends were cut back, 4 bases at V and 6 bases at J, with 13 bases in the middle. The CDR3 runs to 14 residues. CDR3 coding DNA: TGCGCCAGCAGCCCAGGGGAGGGCTCCGGGGAGCTGTTTTTT. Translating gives CASSPGEGSGELFF.

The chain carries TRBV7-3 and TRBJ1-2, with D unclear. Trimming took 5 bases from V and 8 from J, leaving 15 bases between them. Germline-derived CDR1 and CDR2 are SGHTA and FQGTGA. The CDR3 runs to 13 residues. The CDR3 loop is CASSLDTYGGYTF. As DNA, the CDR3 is TGTGCCAGCAGCCTTGACACCTATGGGGGCTACACCTTC.

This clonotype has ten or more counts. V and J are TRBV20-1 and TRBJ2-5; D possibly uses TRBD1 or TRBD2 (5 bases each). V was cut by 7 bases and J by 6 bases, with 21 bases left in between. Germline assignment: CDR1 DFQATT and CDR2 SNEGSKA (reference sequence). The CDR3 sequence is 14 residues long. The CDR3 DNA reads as TGCAGTGGATCCGGTGCCGGGACCATAAAGACCCAGTACTTC. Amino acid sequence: CSGSGAGTIKTQYF.

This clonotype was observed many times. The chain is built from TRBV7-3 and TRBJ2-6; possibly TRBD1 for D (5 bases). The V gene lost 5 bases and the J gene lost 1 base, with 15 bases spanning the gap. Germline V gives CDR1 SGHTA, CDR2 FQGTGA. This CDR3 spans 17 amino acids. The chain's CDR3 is CASSAMGQGSGANVLTF. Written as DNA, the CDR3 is TGTGCCAGCAGCGCAATGGGGCAGGGATCTGGGGCCAACGTCCTGACTTTC.

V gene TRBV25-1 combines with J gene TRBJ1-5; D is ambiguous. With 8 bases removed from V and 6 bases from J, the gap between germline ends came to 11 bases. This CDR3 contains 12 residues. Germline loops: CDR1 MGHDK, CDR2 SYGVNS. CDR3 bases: TGTGCCAGCGGGAGCGAGGGTCAGCCCCAGCATTTT. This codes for CASGSEGQPQHF.

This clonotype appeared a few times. This CDR3 reads CASSSGSPLYEQYF. CDR3 DNA: TGTGCCAGCAGCTCCGGGTCCCCCTTATACGAGCAGTACTTC. This chain connects TRBV11-2 to TRBJ2-7, with unresolved D. Trimming removed 4 bases from V and 4 bases from J, with 14 bases in between. Germline V gene lookup returns CDR1 SGHAT and CDR2 FQNNGV. This CDR3 has 14 amino acids.

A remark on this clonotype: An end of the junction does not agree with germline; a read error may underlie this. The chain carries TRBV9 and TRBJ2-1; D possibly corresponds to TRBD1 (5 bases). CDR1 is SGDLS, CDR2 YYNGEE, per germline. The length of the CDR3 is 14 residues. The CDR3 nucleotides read TGTGCCAGCAACCACCAGGGCTCCTTCAATGAGCAGTTCTTC. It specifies CASNHQGSFNEQFF. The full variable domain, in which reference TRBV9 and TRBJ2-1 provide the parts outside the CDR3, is DSGVTQTPKHLITATGQRVTLRCSPRSGDLSVYWYQQSLDQGLQFLIQYYNGEERAKGNILERFSAQQFPDLHSELNLSSLELGDSALYFCASNHQGSFNEQFFGPGTRLTVL.

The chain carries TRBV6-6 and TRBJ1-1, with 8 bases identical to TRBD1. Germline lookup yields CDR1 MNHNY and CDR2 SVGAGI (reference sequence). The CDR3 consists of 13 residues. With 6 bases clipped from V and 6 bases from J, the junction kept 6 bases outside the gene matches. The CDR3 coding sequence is TGTGCCAGCAGCGGACAGGGTTCCCCTGAAGCTTTCTTT. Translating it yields CASSGQGSPEAFF.

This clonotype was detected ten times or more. CDR3 protein: CSARDNPGQGLNQPQHF. Here the CDR3 DNA reads TGCAGTGCTAGGGATAACCCGGGACAGGGCCTAAATCAGCCCCAGCATTTT. The chain has TRBV20-1 and TRBJ1-5, with 9 bases that match TRBD1. The germline V gene encodes CDR1 DFQATT and CDR2 SNEGSKA (reference sequence). V shed 3 bases, J shed 4 bases, and the junction held 13 bases outside the gene matches. The CDR3 runs to 17 residues.

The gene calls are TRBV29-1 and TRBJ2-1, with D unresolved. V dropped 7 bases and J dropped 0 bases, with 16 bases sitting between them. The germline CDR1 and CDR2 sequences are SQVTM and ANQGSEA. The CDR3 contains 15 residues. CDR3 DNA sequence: TGCAGCGCCCTTGAGGTTGTTAGCTCCTACAATGAGCAGTTCTTC. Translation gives CSALEVVSSYNEQFF.